The 14 T cell receptor beta chains in this list originate from one sample, sequenced in a study of cytomegalovirus exposure and HLA in healthy donors. The table came from immunoSEQ multiplex PCR; TCRdb's copy has only in-frame clones and leaves some out. This sample has 180,000 or so clones; approximately 82% occur once, and the top ten carry roughly 13%. Sequenced material: PBMCs. Every receptor here comes from a woman in her twenties or thirties in good health and CMV-seropositive.

The genes are TRBV19 and TRBJ1-2; D is undetermined. The germline gives CDR1 LNHDA, CDR2 SQIVND (reference sequence). V was clipped by 7 bases and J by 2 bases, with 14 bases between them. The CDR3 loop spans 14 amino acids. The CDR3 bases are TGTGCCAGTACCTTAAACAGCTTCAACTATGGCTACACCTTC. Amino acids: CASTLNSFNYGYTF.

The V call is TRBV5-1, the J call TRBJ2-3, with 11 positions matching TRBD2. CDR1 and CDR2 (germline): SGHRS, YFSETQ. This CDR3 has 18 amino acids. J gave up 6 bases and V 4 bases, and 16 bases lay outside the gene matches. The CDR3 bases are TGCGCCAGCAGCCCGGGATATACTAGCGGGAGTGTTGGGGATACGCAGTATTTT. Its protein is CASSPGYTSGSVGDTQYF.

This rearrangement joins TRBV27 to TRBJ2-6, with a possible D match to TRBD2 (5 bases). Germline CDR1 is MNHEY and CDR2 is SMNVEV (reference sequence). Trimming pared 4 bases from V and 0 bases from J, leaving 19 bases between. This CDR3 region has 19 residues. In nucleotides, the CDR3 is TGTGCCAGCAGTTCGTTTCGAGGGTATACTGACTCTGGGGCCAACGTCCTGACTTTC. Its translation is CASSSFRGYTDSGANVLTF.

The CDR3 DNA reads TGTGCCAGCAGTCGCCACTCGAATAGCAATCAGCCCCAGCATTTT. Its protein product is CASSRHSNSNQPQHF. The J gene is TRBJ1-5, the V gene TRBV6-5; D ambiguous. Germline-derived CDR1 and CDR2 are MNHEY and SVGAGI. CDR3 length: 15 amino acids. Trimming took 5 bases from V and 0 from J, leaving 11 bases between them.

The rearrangement joins TRBV18 to TRBJ2-2; D is possibly TRBD1 (6 bases). The CDR3 is made up of 19 amino acids. Germline V gene lookup returns CDR1 KGHSH and CDR2 LQKENI. Trimming cost V 1 base and J 0 bases, with 18 bases left between them. CDR3 DNA: TGTGCCAGCTCACCACTGGCTACAGGGACCGCGGCGAACACCGGGGAGCTGTTTTTT. Translated: CASSPLATGTAANTGELFF.

This clone was detected only a few times. The rearrangement links TRBV7-9 to TRBJ2-7; 7 bases line up with TRBD1. The germline CDR1 and CDR2 sequences are SEHNR and FQNEAQ (reference sequence). CDR3 length: 14 amino acids. J was trimmed by 5 bases and V by 9 bases; bases with no gene match: 13. Here the CDR3 reads CASRRQGAAHEQYF. The CDR3 DNA follows: TGTGCCAGTAGACGACAGGGTGCTGCCCACGAGCAGTACTTC.

This chain links TRBV6-6 with TRBJ1-4; D not certain. V dropped 6 bases and J dropped 15 bases, with 17 bases sitting between them. Germline assignment: CDR1 MNHNY and CDR2 SVGAGI (reference sequence). This CDR3 comprises 12 residues. The CDR3 sequence is CASSRGSQALFF. In DNA, the CDR3 is TGTGCCAGCAGCCGCGGGTCCCAAGCATTGTTTTTT.

The rearrangement uses TRBV6-1 and TRBJ2-7; 9 bases are shared with TRBD1. Losses at the gene ends were 6 bases for V and 2 bases for J; bases not matched to a gene: 8. The CDR3 is 15 amino acids. Germline CDR1 reads MNHNS; CDR2 reads SASEGT. The CDR3 reads CASRVGTGSPYEQYF. The CDR3 DNA sequence: TGTGCCAGCAGGGTCGGGACAGGGTCCCCCTACGAGCAGTACTTC.

The V and J genes are TRBV18 and TRBJ2-7; TRBD1 might be the D (6 bases). CDR3 size: 14 residues. With 3 bases removed from V and 3 bases from J, the gap between germline ends came to 12 bases. The V gene's germline CDR1 is KGHSH and CDR2 LQKENI. The CDR3 coding sequence is TGTGCCAGCTCACCGCCCGACAGGATCTACGAGCAGTACTTC. Protein product: CASSPPDRIYEQYF.

This clone was recorded only once. The rearrangement links TRBV5-1 to TRBJ1-1; D remains ambiguous. V was clipped by 0 bases and J by 4 bases, with 13 bases between them. Germline V gene sequence: CDR1 SGHRS, CDR2 YFSETQ. The CDR3 consists of 15 residues. The CDR3 bases are TGCGCCAGCAGCTTGGAAGCAAGAAGGAGCACTGAAGCTTTCTTT. Its protein product is CASSLEARRSTEAFF.

V usage is TRBV7-6 and J usage is TRBJ2-1; D not resolved. V lost 2 bases and J lost 5, with 7 bases in between. This CDR3 has 13 residues. Germline V lookup: CDR1 SGHVS, CDR2 FNYEAQ. The CDR3, as DNA: TGTGCCAGCAGCTTACGGGTGGACAATGAGCAGTTCTTC. Its protein product is CASSLRVDNEQFF.

This sequence joins TRBV6-1 and TRBJ1-1; 7 bases match TRBD1. The CDR3 totals 14 residues. Per germline, CDR1 MNHNS and CDR2 SASEGT. V lost 3 bases and J lost 6; bases outside the gene matches: 7. CDR3 sequence reads: CASSDRPGTAEAFF. DNA for the CDR3: TGTGCCAGCAGTGATAGACCAGGGACAGCTGAAGCTTTCTTT.

The table lists this clone with a few counts. The genes are TRBV27 and TRBJ2-1; TRBD2 matches 8 bases. Germline assignment: CDR1 MNHEY and CDR2 SMNVEV (reference sequence). The CDR3 contains 15 residues. The V segment lost 0 bases and the J segment 6 bases; nucleotides outside the gene matches: 4. DNA of the CDR3: TGTGCCAGCAGTTTATCGGCGGGAGGAGTCAATGAGCAGTTCTTC. Its translation is CASSLSAGGVNEQFF.

V is TRBV6-5 and J is TRBJ1-5; D remains unclear. This CDR3 has 13 amino acids. V was trimmed by 4 bases and J by 3 bases, leaving 7 bases between them. Germline lookup yields CDR1 MNHEY and CDR2 SVGAGI. The CDR3 region has the DNA TGTGCCAGCAGTTTTGCAGTCAATCAGCCCCAGCATTTT. Translated, it gives CASSFAVNQPQHF.